The 7 T cell receptor beta chains below come from one sample, sequenced in a study of lymphopenia after photon versus proton radiotherapy. Method: immunoSEQ multiplex PCR; TCRdb's copy keeps in-frame clones and lacks some. The repertoire holds some 40,000 clones, with around nine tenths as singletons. The material sequenced was peripheral blood, taken from a patient treated with photon-based radiotherapy. These receptors all come from a man in his 60s with cholangiocarcinoma.

The genes are TRBV7-9 and TRBJ1-1, with D unclear. This CDR3 has 12 residues. CDR1 is SEHNR, CDR2 FQNEAQ, per germline (reference sequence). V dropped 5 bases and J dropped 1 base, with 5 bases sitting between them. The CDR3 region is CASSTKNTEAFF. CDR3 coding DNA: TGTGCCAGCAGCACCAAGAACACTGAAGCTTTCTTT.

The V call is TRBV10-3, the J call TRBJ2-1; D possibly corresponds to TRBD2 (5 bases). The V gene lost 6 bases and the J gene lost 8 bases, with 17 bases spanning the gap. Germline assignment: CDR1 ENHRY and CDR2 SYGVKD. This CDR3 is built from 14 residues. The CDR3 loop is CAISGLGFEDEQFF. As DNA, the CDR3 is TGTGCCATCAGCGGACTGGGCTTCGAGGATGAGCAGTTCTTC.

This clone showed up just once. The CDR3 loop reads CASSQALGDQPQHF. As DNA, the CDR3 is TGCGCCAGCAGCCAAGCCCTCGGCGATCAGCCCCAGCATTTT. V and J are TRBV4-1 and TRBJ1-5, with no clear D. The CDR3 contains 14 residues. Per germline, CDR1 MGHRA and CDR2 YSYEKL. Trimming took 1 base from V and 5 from J, leaving 9 bases between them.

This clone was recorded once. V is TRBV11-3 and J is TRBJ2-2; D unclear. This CDR3 has 13 residues. Germline V gives CDR1 SGHNT, CDR2 YENEEA. The ends were cut back, 2 bases at V and 4 bases at J, with 5 bases in the middle. The CDR3: CASSLSSTGELFF. In nucleotides, the CDR3 is TGTGCCAGCAGCTTATCTAGCACCGGGGAGCTGTTTTTT. Complete variable domain (other parts from reference TRBV11-3 and TRBJ2-2): EAGVVQSPRYKIIEKKQPVAFWCNPISGHNTLYWYLQNLGQGPELLIRYENEEAVDDSQLPKDRFSAERLKGVDSTLKIQPAELGDSAVYLCASSLSSTGELFFGEGSRLTVL.

The chain joins TRBV6-6 to TRBJ2-7; the D gene is possibly TRBD1 (5 bases). This CDR3 comprises 14 residues. The germline V gene encodes CDR1 MNHNY and CDR2 SVGAGI (reference sequence). The V end lost 0 bases, the J end lost 3 bases, and 9 bases lay between the germline ends. The CDR3 region is CASSYSKGIYEQYF. The CDR3 DNA sequence: TGTGCCAGCAGTTACTCGAAGGGGATCTACGAGCAGTACTTC.

The rearrangement links TRBV9 to TRBJ2-5; possibly TRBD1 for D (6 bases). The CDR3 sequence is 16 residues long. The germline V gene encodes CDR1 SGDLS and CDR2 YYNGEE. Trimming removed 0 bases from V and 5 bases from J, with 17 bases in between. The CDR3 DNA reads as TGTGCCAGCAGCGTAGGGGTCCAGGGGTACACGGAGACCCAGTACTTC. Encoded protein: CASSVGVQGYTETQYF.

The chain combines TRBV7-6 with TRBJ2-3; D is undetermined. Germline CDR1 reads SGHVS; CDR2 reads FNYEAQ. Trimming removed 5 bases at V and 0 bases at J, with 18 bases between. This CDR3 comprises 17 residues. This CDR3 reads CASSPRVDYPSTDTQYF. In DNA, the CDR3 is TGTGCCAGCAGCCCCCGAGTGGATTACCCTAGCACAGATACGCAGTATTTT.